What follows is one T cell receptor beta chain and its context. The CDR3 runs to 12 residues. This sample is part of a study of OX40 agonist ivuxolimab in advanced cancers. Generated by immunoSEQ multiplex PCR, the TCRdb table keeps only in-frame clones and is missing some. The repertoire has 60,000 to 65,000 clones, around 83% of them found once; the top ten carry about 3%. V and J are TRBV21-1 and TRBJ1-6. TRBV21-1 is described as a pseudogene. The receptor was derived from an adult with an advanced solid tumor such as melanoma, head and neck, liver or kidney cancer. Sequences were derived from CD4+ or CD8+ T cells sorted from blood, sampled in a trial of the OX40 agonist ivuxolimab. CDR3 sequence reads: CASSRVGSPLHF. CDR3 nucleotides: TGTGCCAGCAGCAGAGTGGGTTCACCCCTCCACTTT.